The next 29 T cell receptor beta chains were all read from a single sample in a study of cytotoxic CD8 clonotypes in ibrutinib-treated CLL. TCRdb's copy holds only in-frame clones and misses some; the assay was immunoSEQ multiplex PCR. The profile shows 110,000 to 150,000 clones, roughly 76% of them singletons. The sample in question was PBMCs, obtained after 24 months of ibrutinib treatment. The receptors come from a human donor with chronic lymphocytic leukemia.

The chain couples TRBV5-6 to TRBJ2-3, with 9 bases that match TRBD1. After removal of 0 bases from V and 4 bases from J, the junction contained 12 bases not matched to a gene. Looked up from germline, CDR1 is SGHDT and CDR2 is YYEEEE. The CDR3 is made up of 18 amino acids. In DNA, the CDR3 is TGTGCCAGCAGCTTGGACGGCCCCGGGACAGGGCGTGCAGATACGCAGTATTTT. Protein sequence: CASSLDGPGTGRADTQYF.

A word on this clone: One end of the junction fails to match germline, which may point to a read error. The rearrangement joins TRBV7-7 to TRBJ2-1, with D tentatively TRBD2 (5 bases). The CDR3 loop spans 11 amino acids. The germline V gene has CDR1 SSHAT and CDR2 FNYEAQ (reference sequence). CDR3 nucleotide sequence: TGTGCTAGCAGCTCCGGGGATGAGCAGTTCTTC. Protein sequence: CASSSGDEQFF. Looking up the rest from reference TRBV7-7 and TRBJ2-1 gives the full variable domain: GAGVSQSPRYKVTKRGQDVTLRCDPISSHATLYWYQQALGQGPEFLTYFNYEAQPDKSGLPSDRFSAERPEGSISTLTIQRTEQRDSAMYRCASSSGDEQFFGPGTRLTVL.

The CDR3 is CASRPESGGGQETQYF. For the CDR3, the DNA is TGTGCCAGCAGACCCGAAAGCGGAGGCGGGCAAGAGACCCAGTACTTC. The genes are TRBV2 and TRBJ2-5; TRBD2 is a possible D gene (5 bases). Trimming cost V 6 bases and J 2 bases, with 19 bases left between them. The germline CDR1 and CDR2 sequences are SNHLY and FYNNEI. The CDR3 length is 16 residues.

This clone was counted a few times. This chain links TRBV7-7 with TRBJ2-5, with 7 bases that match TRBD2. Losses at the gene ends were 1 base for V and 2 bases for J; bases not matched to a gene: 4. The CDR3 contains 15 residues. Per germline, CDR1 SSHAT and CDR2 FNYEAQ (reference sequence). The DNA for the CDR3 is TGTGCCAGCAGCTTAGGTCCTAGCGGACAAGAGACCCAGTACTTC. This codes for CASSLGPSGQETQYF.

CDR3 nucleotide sequence: TGTGCCAGCAGCTTAGGGGACAGTGGAAACACCATATATTTT. This encodes CASSLGDSGNTIYF. V usage is TRBV7-3 and J usage is TRBJ1-3; 7 bases line up with TRBD1. Germline loops: CDR1 SGHTA, CDR2 FQGTGA. The V gene end was trimmed by 2 bases and the J gene end by 3 bases; junction bases not matched to a gene: 1. The CDR3 is made up of 14 amino acids.

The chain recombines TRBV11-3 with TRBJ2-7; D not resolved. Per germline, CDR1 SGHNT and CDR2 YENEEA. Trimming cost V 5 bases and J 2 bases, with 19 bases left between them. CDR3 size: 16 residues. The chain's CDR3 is CASSTTDTGRAYEQYF. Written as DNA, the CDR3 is TGTGCCAGCAGCACCACTGACACGGGTCGGGCCTACGAGCAGTACTTC.

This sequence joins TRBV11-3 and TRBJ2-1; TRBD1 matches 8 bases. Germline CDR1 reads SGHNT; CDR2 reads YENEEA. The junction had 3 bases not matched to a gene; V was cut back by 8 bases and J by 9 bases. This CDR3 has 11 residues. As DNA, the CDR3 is TGTGCCAGCGGACAGGGCGGTGAGCAGTTCTTC. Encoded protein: CASGQGGEQFF. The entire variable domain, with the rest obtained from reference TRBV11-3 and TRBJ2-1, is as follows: EAGVVQSPRYKIIEKKQPVAFWCNPISGHNTLYWYLQNLGQGPELLIRYENEEAVDDSQLPKDRFSAERLKGVDSTLKIQPAELGDSAVYLCASGQGGEQFFGPGTRLTVL.

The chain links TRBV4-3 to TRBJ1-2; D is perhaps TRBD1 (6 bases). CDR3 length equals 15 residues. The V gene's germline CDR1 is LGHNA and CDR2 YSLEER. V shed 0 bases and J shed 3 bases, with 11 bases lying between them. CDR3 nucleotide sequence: TGCGCCAGCAGCCAAGATAGGGGGGCTGACTATGGCTACACCTTC. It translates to CASSQDRGADYGYTF.

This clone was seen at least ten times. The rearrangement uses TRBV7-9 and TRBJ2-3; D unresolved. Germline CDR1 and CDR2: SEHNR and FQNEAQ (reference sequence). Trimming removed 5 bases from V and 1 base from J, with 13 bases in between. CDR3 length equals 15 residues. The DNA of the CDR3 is TGTGCCAGCAGCCCTACCATACAACGCACAGATACGCAGTATTTT. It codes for CASSPTIQRTDTQYF.

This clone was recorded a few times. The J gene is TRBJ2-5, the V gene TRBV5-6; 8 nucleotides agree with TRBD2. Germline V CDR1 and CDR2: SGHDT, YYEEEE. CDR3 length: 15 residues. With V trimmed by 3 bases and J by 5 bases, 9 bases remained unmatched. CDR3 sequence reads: CASSSLADMGETQYF. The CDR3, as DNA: TGTGCCAGCAGCTCACTAGCGGACATGGGGGAGACCCAGTACTTC. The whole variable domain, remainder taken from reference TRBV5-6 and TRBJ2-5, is DAGVTQSPTHLIKTRGQQVTLRCSPKSGHDTVSWYQQALGQGPQFIFQYYEEEERQRGNFPDRFSGHQFPNYSSELNVNALLLGDSALYLCASSSLADMGETQYFGPGTRLLVL.

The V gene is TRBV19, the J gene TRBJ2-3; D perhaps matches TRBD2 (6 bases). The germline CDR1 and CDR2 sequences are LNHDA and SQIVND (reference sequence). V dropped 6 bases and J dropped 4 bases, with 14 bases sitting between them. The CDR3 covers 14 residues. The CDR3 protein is CASRTAGRPDTQYF. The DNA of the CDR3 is TGTGCCAGTAGGACAGCGGGCCGACCAGATACGCAGTATTTT.

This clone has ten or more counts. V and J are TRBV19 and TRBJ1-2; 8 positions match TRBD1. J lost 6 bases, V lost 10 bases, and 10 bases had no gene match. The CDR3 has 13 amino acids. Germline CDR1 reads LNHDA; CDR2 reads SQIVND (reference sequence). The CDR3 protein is CATESDRADGYTF. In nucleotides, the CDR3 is TGTGCCACGGAATCGGACAGGGCGGATGGCTACACCTTC.

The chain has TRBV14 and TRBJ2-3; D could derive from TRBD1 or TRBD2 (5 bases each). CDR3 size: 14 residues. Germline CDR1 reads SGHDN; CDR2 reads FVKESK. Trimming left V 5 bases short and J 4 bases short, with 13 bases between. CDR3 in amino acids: CASSRGVGADTQYF. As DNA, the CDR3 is TGTGCCAGCAGCAGGGGAGTAGGTGCAGATACGCAGTATTTT.

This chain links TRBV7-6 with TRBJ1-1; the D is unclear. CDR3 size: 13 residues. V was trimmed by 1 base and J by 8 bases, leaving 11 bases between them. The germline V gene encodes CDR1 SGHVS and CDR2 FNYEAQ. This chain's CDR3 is CASSLVGRSEAFF. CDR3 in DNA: TGTGCCAGCAGCTTAGTGGGCAGGTCGGAAGCTTTCTTT. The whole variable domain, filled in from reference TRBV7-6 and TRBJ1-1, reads GAGVSQSPRYKVTKRGQDVALRCDPISGHVSLYWYRQALGQGPEFLTYFNYEAQQDKSGLPNDRFSAERPEGSISTLTIQRTEQRDSAMYRCASSLVGRSEAFFGQGTRLTVV.

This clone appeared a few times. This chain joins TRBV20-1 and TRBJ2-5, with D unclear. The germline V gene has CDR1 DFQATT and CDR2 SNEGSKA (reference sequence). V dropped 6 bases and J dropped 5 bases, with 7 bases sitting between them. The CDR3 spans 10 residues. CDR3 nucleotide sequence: TGCAGTGCGGACCGGGAGACCCAGTACTTC. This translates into CSADRETQYF.

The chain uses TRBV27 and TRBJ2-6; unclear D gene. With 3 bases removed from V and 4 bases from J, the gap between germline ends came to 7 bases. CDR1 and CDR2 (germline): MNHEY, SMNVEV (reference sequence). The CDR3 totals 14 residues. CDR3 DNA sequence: TGTGCCAGCAGTTTGCGACCCGGGGCCAACGTCCTGACTTTC. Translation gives CASSLRPGANVLTF.

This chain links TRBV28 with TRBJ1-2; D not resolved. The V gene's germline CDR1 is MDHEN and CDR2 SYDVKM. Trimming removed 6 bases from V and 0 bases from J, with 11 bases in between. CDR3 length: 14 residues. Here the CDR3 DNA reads TGTGCCAGCAGGACACCCGGGCCTAACTATGGCTACACCTTC. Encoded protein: CASRTPGPNYGYTF.

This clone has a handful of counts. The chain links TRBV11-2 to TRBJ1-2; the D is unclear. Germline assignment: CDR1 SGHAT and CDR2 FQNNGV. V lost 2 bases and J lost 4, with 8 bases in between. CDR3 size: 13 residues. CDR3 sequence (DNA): TGTGCCAGCAGCTTAAGAGAGCTCTATGGCTACACCTTC. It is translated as CASSLRELYGYTF.

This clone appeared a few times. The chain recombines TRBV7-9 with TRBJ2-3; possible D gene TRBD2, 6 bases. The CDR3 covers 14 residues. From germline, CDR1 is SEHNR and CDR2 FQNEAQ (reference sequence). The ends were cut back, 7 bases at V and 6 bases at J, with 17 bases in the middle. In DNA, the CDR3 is TGTGCCAGCACGGATCGGGGGAGTTGGGATACGCAGTATTTT. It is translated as CASTDRGSWDTQYF.

CDR3 sequence reads: CASGLGTVNEKLFF. CDR3 in DNA: TGTGCCAGCGGGTTGGGGACAGTTAATGAAAAACTGTTTTTT. The V call is TRBV28, the J call TRBJ1-4; TRBD1 agrees at 7 bases. Unmatched junction bases numbered 7, after V lost 8 bases and J lost 4 bases. CDR3 length: 14 residues. The germline CDR1 and CDR2 sequences are MDHEN and SYDVKM.

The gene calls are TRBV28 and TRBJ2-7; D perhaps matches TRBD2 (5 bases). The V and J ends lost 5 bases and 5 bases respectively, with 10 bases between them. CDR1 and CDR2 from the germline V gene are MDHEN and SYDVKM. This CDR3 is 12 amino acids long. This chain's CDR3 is CASSLPADEQYF. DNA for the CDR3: TGTGCCAGCAGTCTCCCAGCGGACGAGCAGTACTTC.

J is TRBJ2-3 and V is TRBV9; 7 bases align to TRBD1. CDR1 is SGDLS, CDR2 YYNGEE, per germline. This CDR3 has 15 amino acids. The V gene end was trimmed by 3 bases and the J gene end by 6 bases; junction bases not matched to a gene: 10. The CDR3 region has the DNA TGTGCCAGCAGCGGCCGGACAGGCGCTTGGGATACGCAGTATTTT. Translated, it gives CASSGRTGAWDTQYF.

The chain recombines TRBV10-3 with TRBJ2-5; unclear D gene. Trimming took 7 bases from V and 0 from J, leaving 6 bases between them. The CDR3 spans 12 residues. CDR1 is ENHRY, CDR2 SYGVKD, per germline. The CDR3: CAIKSDQETQYF. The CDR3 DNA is TGTGCCATCAAATCCGACCAAGAGACCCAGTACTTC.

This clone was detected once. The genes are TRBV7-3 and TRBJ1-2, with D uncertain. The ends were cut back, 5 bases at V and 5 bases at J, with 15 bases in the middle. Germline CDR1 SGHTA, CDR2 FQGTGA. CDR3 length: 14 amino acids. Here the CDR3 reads CASSPWTGKYGYTF. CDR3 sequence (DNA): TGTGCCAGCAGCCCTTGGACCGGAAAGTATGGCTACACCTTC.

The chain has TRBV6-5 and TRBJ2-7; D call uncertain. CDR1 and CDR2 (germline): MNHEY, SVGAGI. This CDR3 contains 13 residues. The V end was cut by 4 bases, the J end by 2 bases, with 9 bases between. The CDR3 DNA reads TGTGCCAGCAGTTCTCCCGGACCCTACGAGCAGTACTTC. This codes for CASSSPGPYEQYF.

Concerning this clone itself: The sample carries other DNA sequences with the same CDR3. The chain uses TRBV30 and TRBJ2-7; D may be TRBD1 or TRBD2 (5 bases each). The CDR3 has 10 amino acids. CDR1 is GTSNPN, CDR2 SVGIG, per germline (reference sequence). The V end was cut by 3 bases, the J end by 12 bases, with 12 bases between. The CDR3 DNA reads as TGTGCCTGGAGCGGGGCGGGTCTGTACTTC. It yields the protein CAWSGAGLYF.

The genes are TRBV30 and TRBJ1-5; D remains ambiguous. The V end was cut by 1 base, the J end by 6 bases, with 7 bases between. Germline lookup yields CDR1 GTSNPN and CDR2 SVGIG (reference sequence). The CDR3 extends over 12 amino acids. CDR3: CAWSGAAQPQHF. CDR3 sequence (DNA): TGTGCCTGGAGTGGGGCCGCTCAGCCCCAGCATTTT.

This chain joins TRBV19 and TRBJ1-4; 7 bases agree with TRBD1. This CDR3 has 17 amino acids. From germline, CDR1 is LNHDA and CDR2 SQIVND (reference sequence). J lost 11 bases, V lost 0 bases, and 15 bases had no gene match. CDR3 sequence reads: CASSIDLSRTGGWKLFF. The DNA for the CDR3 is TGTGCCAGTAGTATAGATCTATCCCGGACAGGAGGTTGGAAACTGTTTTTT.

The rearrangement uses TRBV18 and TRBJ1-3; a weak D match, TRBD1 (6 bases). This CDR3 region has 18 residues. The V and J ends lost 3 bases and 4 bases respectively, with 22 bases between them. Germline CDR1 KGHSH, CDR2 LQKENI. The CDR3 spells CASSPGATGPRNGNTIYF. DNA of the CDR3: TGTGCCAGCTCACCTGGGGCGACAGGACCTAGGAACGGAAACACCATATATTTT.